These 17 T cell receptor beta chains were sequenced from one sample in a study of T cell repertoires in Merkel cell carcinoma. TCRdb's table, derived via immunoSEQ multiplex PCR, lists solely in-frame clones and lacks some. This sample has 12,000 to 15,000 clones, with under 85% found just once. The sequenced material came from tumor tissue. These receptors originate from an adult with Merkel cell carcinoma.

The J gene is TRBJ2-3, the V gene TRBV10-3, with TRBD2 identical over 8 bases. The CDR3 extends over 17 amino acids. Germline CDR1 and CDR2: ENHRY and SYGVKD. The junction had 8 bases not matched to a gene; V was cut back by 3 bases and J by 0 bases. The CDR3 loop is CAISDGGASGSTDTQYF. Written as DNA, the CDR3 is TGTGCCATCAGTGACGGGGGGGCTAGCGGGAGCACAGATACGCAGTATTTT.

The V gene is TRBV7-2, the J gene TRBJ1-5; no reliable D call. Germline V gene sequence: CDR1 SGHTA, CDR2 FQGNSA. V gave up 5 bases and J gave up 2 bases, with 16 bases separating them. The CDR3 has 16 amino acids. CDR3 DNA sequence: TGTGCCAGCAGCGAATCGGGCCTACGAGGCAATCAGCCCCAGCATTTT. The encoded protein is CASSESGLRGNQPQHF.

V usage is TRBV15 and J usage is TRBJ2-2; possibly TRBD1 for D (6 bases). V lost 1 base and J 5 bases, leaving 11 bases between the germline ends. The CDR3 extends over 15 amino acids. Germline CDR1 is LNHNV and CDR2 is YYDKDF (reference sequence). The DNA for the CDR3 is TGTGCCACCAGCAGAGTCGCAGGGGTGACCGGGGAGCTGTTTTTT. Protein: CATSRVAGVTGELFF.

The rearrangement uses TRBV30 and TRBJ2-3; D gene unclear. Per the germline V gene, CDR1 is GTSNPN and CDR2 is SVGIG (reference sequence). The ends were cut back, 4 bases at V and 6 bases at J, with 23 bases in the middle. This CDR3 has 16 amino acids. CDR3 DNA: TGTGCCTGGACCACCCGAGTTACGTATGAAGCGGATACGCAGTATTTT. It specifies CAWTTRVTYEADTQYF.

This chain uses TRBV6-5 with TRBJ2-5; 9 positions match TRBD2. Losses at the gene ends were 6 bases for V and 1 base for J; bases not matched to a gene: 3. Germline assignment: CDR1 MNHEY and CDR2 SVGAGI. The CDR3 runs to 14 residues. In DNA form, the CDR3 reads TGTGCCAGCAGCCTAGCGGGGACCCAAGAGACCCAGTACTTC. It encodes CASSLAGTQETQYF.

The V gene is TRBV7-9, the J gene TRBJ2-1; D might be TRBD2 (6 bases). Germline V gives CDR1 SEHNR, CDR2 FQNEAQ (reference sequence). Trimming removed 0 bases from V and 6 bases from J, with 9 bases in between. The length of the CDR3 is 14 residues. The CDR3, as DNA: TGTGCCAGCAGCTTAGCTCGGGAGACCAATGAGCAGTTCTTC. Its protein is CASSLARETNEQFF.

J is TRBJ2-7 and V is TRBV6-2 or TRBV6-3, with TRBD2 as a possible D gene (6 bases). The CDR3 length is 16 residues. The germline V gene has CDR1 MNHEY and CDR2 SVGEGT. Trimming cost V 2 bases and J 6 bases, with 20 bases left between them. The CDR3 spells CASSYPSGLRLPEQYF. The CDR3 DNA reads TGTGCCAGCAGTTACCCGTCGGGACTGAGGCTCCCCGAGCAGTACTTC.

This clone is labeled medium-sized (0.01 to 0.1%). This chain connects TRBV7-9 to TRBJ1-5; D not resolved. Per the germline V gene, CDR1 is SEHNR and CDR2 is FQNEAQ (reference sequence). The CDR3 covers 10 residues. Trimming cost V 10 bases and J 12 bases, with 13 bases left between them. The CDR3 nucleotides read TGTGCCAACTCAGGCGGTAGCCAGCATTTT. Residues: CANSGGSQHF.

The genes are TRBV14 and TRBJ2-3; 10 nucleotides line up with TRBD2. The CDR3 is 15 residues long. The V and J ends lost 4 bases and 3 bases, in that order; junction bases with no gene match: 4. Germline CDR1 and CDR2: SGHDN and FVKESK. CDR3 loop: CASSLGSGRTDTQYF. The CDR3 coding sequence is TGTGCCAGCAGCCTTGGTAGCGGGAGGACAGATACGCAGTATTTT.

This clone was counted between two and nine times. The genes are TRBV9 and TRBJ2-5, with D maybe TRBD2 (6 bases). The CDR3 runs 14 residues. Trimming pared 4 bases from V and 5 bases from J, leaving 15 bases between. Per the germline V gene, CDR1 is SGDLS and CDR2 is YYNGEE. CDR3: CASSPHGGGETQYF. The CDR3 region has the DNA TGTGCCAGCAGCCCTCACGGGGGTGGGGAGACCCAGTACTTC. Filled out from reference TRBV9 and TRBJ2-5, the complete variable domain reads DSGVTQTPKHLITATGQRVTLRCSPRSGDLSVYWYQQSLDQGLQFLIQYYNGEERAKGNILERFSAQQFPDLHSELNLSSLELGDSALYFCASSPHGGGETQYFGPGTRLLVL.

The chain recombines TRBV6-2 or TRBV6-3 with TRBJ2-3, with 10 bases lining up with TRBD2. This CDR3 spans 18 amino acids. J gave up 1 base and V 5 bases, and 12 bases lay outside the gene matches. Looked up from germline, CDR1 is MNHEY and CDR2 is SVGEGT. CDR3 amino acids: CASSTSGVLLTGTDTQYF. In DNA, the CDR3 is TGTGCCAGCAGTACTAGCGGGGTCCTCCTAACGGGCACAGATACGCAGTATTTT.

The chain carries TRBV10-3 and TRBJ2-1, with 10 bases matching TRBD2. Germline CDR1 and CDR2: ENHRY and SYGVKD. The ends lost 0 bases at V and 5 bases at J; junction bases unmatched: 7. The CDR3 totals 17 residues. The CDR3 DNA is TGTGCCATCAGTGAGTCGATTCGGACTAGCGGCGACAATGAGCAGTTCTTC. Encoded protein: CAISESIRTSGDNEQFF.

Of note for this clone: A junction end diverges from the germline sequence, so it may reflect a read error. The chain recombines TRBV2 with TRBJ1-5; D is possibly TRBD1 (6 bases). Germline-derived CDR1 and CDR2 are SNHLY and FYNNEI. The CDR3 covers 14 residues. CDR3 DNA: TGTGCCAGCACAAAAGAACAGGGCAAGCAGCCCCAGCATTTT. Translated: CASTKEQGKQPQHF.

The chain links TRBV7-2 to TRBJ2-7; D is possibly TRBD1 or TRBD2 (5 bases each). The CDR3 is made up of 13 amino acids. Germline loops: CDR1 SGHTA, CDR2 FQGNSA. Trimming left V 3 bases short and J 3 bases short, with 9 bases between. The CDR3: CASSFLRGYEQYF. The DNA of the CDR3 is TGTGCCAGCAGCTTCTTGAGGGGCTACGAGCAGTACTTC. The variable domain in full, completed from reference TRBV7-2 and TRBJ2-7, reads GAGVSQSPSNKVTEKGKDVELRCDPISGHTALYWYRQSLGQGLEFLIYFQGNSAPDKSGLPSDRFSAERTGGSVSTLTIQRTQQEDSAVYLCASSFLRGYEQYFGPGTRLTVT.

By share, this clone counts as medium-sized. The genes are TRBV7-9 and TRBJ1-1; tentatively, D is TRBD1 (6 bases). From germline, CDR1 is SEHNR and CDR2 FQNEAQ (reference sequence). Deletions cut 4 bases from V and 6 bases from J, with 15 bases between. The CDR3 contains 14 residues. For the CDR3, the DNA is TGTGCCAGCAGCTATGGACAGAGCCTCCCTGAAGCTTTCTTT. This codes for CASSYGQSLPEAFF.

The gene calls are TRBV5-1 and TRBJ2-2, with 9 bases that match TRBD1. CDR1 is SGHRS and CDR2 is YFSETQ in the germline V gene. This CDR3 spans 16 amino acids. The J segment lost 3 bases and the V segment lost 5 bases, leaving 8 bases of the junction unmatched. DNA for the CDR3: TGCGCCAGCAGTAGGACAGGGGCCCCTCACACCGGGGAGCTGTTTTTT. The encoded protein is CASSRTGAPHTGELFF. The full variable domain, its missing parts supplied by reference TRBV5-1 and TRBJ2-2, is KAGVTQTPRYLIKTRGQQVTLSCSPISGHRSVSWYQQTPGQGLQFLFEYFSETQRNKGNFPGRFSGRQFSNSRSEMNVSTLELGDSALYLCASSRTGAPHTGELFFGEGSRLTVL.

The gene calls are TRBV28 and TRBJ1-1, with 10 bases identical to TRBD1. Germline V gene data show CDR1 as MDHEN and CDR2 as SYDVKM. The CDR3 is made up of 14 amino acids. The ends lost 10 bases at V and 11 bases at J; junction bases unmatched: 16. Here the CDR3 reads CATYMGQGIVRAFF. The CDR3 DNA follows: TGTGCCACCTATATGGGACAGGGGATTGTTCGTGCTTTCTTT.